The TCR beta chain under discussion was sequenced for a study of cytomegalovirus exposure and HLA in healthy donors. Study-level results: Researchers reported from a later analysis that most CMV-associated TCR beta chains appeared HLA-restricted. Confirmation was obtained in vitro that three CMV-associated chains are specific for CMV antigens. The investigators catalogued 150 to 200 TCR beta chains as cytomegalovirus-associated.

The CDR3 spans 15 residues. Germline V gene lookup returns CDR1 MGHDK and CDR2 SYGVNS. V was pared by 7 bases and J by 4 bases, with 10 bases of the junction left unmatched. As concerns this clone: Its antigen is not identified.

With 60 Vbeta and 13 Jbeta primers, the PCR was carried out. Some clones are missing from TCRdb's copy, which holds only in-frame ones; the method was immunoSEQ multiplex PCR. Of roughly 250,000 clones in the sample, about four fifths were seen once. Sequences were obtained from PBMCs. The receptor comes from a girl aged 2 to 9 in good health and CMV-seronegative. V is TRBV25-1 and J is TRBJ2-3, with TRBD2 identical over 8 bases. The CDR3: CASKILADPPDTQYF. Here the CDR3 DNA reads TGTGCCAGCAAAATACTAGCGGACCCTCCAGATACGCAGTATTTT.